The rows below give T cell receptor beta chains drawn from one sample of a study of blood T cell repertoires in COVID-19. Sequencing was performed with immunoSEQ multiplex PCR; in TCRdb, only in-frame clones are kept and a portion is missing. The sample comprises a few hundred thousand clones, about 90% of which are singletons, and roughly 2.8% rests with the top ten. Sequencing was performed on PBMCs or T cells enriched from blood (not recorded which). The receptor source for this set is a woman in her forties or fifties who had been exposed to COVID-19. CDR3s include the opening cysteine and the closing phenylalanine or tryptophan. The D gene is left open where the match is weak. Size values are once, few and many counts, or a class for expanded clones, and some rows have none.

>TRBV20-1|TRBJ2-1|NA|NA
CSASQGVHEQFF
TGCAGTGCTAGTCAGGGTGTCCATGAGCAGTTCTTC
>TRBV5-1|TRBJ2-7|once|NA
CASSLPGVHEQYF
TGCGCCAGCAGCTTACCAGGGGTCCACGAGCAGTACTTC
>TRBV19|TRBJ2-3|NA|TRBD1
CASSLRDRVTDTQYF
TGTGCCAGTAGTTTAAGGGACAGGGTCACAGATACGCAGTATTTT
>TRBV29-1|TRBJ2-1|NA|TRBD1
CSVVPGTDYNEQFF
TGCAGCGTCGTACCCGGGACAGACTACAATGAGCAGTTCTTC
>TRBV3-1/TRBV3-2|TRBJ1-2|NA|NA
CASSLQGRAGYTF
TGTGCCAGCAGCCTACAGGGTCGTGCTGGCTACACCTTC
>TRBV7-9|TRBJ1-6|NA|TRBD1
CASSKQTGGSSPLHF
TGTGCCAGCAGCAAGCAGACAGGGGGCAGTTCACCCCTCCACTTT
>TRBV6-1|TRBJ2-7|once|NA
CASSEVGGRVREQYF
TGTGCCAGCAGTGAAGTGGGAGGACGGGTCCGCGAGCAGTACTTC
>TRBV5-1|TRBJ2-3|NA|TRBD2
CASSLGLAAITDTQYF
TGCGCCAGCAGCTTAGGGCTAGCGGCGATCACAGATACGCAGTATTTT
>TRBV24-1|TRBJ1-2|NA|TRBD1
CATRGGQGASRYGYTF
TGTGCCACCAGGGGGGGACAGGGGGCTTCCCGCTATGGCTACACCTTC
>TRBV28|TRBJ2-7|NA|NA
CASTSGVNYEQYF
TGTGCCAGCACGAGCGGTGTCAACTACGAGCAGTACTTC
>TRBV19|TRBJ2-7|NA|TRBD2
CASSMGLAGTYEQYF
TGTGCCAGTAGTATGGGACTAGCGGGGACATACGAGCAGTACTTC
>TRBV10-1|TRBJ1-2|NA|TRBD1
CASTVRPGTGGVGGYTF
TGCGCCAGCACGGTCCGCCCCGGGACAGGGGGCGTCGGTGGCTACACCTTC
>TRBV5-1|TRBJ1-6|NA|TRBD1
CASSSDRDSPLHF
TGCGCCAGCAGCTCTGACAGGGATTCACCCCTCCACTTT
>TRBV6-2/TRBV6-3|TRBJ2-7|NA|TRBD1
CASSLGTGARPGSVSYEQYF
TGTGCCAGCAGTTTGGGGACAGGGGCCCGTCCGGGGTCCGTCTCCTACGAGCAGTACTTC
>TRBV11-3|TRBJ1-1|NA|NA
CASSLHSAGDEAFF
TGTGCCAGCAGCCTACACAGCGCCGGGGATGAAGCTTTCTTT
>TRBV5-1|TRBJ2-7|NA|NA
CASSAGNYEQYF
TGCGCCAGCAGCGCCGGGAACTACGAGCAGTACTTC
>TRBV7-2|TRBJ2-7|NA|TRBD1
CASSLGTGAYEQYF
TGTGCCAGCAGCTTAGGTACAGGGGCCTACGAGCAGTACTTC
>TRBV28|TRBJ1-2|NA|NA
CASRLSGLYIYGYTF
TGTGCCAGCAGATTGTCAGGGTTGTATATCTATGGCTACACCTTC
>TRBV25-1|TRBJ1-6|NA|NA
CASSDHSTGAYGNSPLHF
TGTGCCAGCAGTGACCACTCGACAGGCGCCTACGGTAATTCACCCCTCCACTTT
>TRBV6-4|TRBJ1-6|NA|NA
CASREGTPNSPLHF
TGTGCCAGCAGAGAGGGGACACCAAATTCACCCCTCCACTTT
>TRBV10-3|TRBJ1-1|NA|NA
CAISESGGTEAFF
TGTGCCATCAGTGAGTCGGGGGGTACTGAAGCTTTCTTT
>TRBV28|TRBJ1-3|NA|NA
CATLRGGSGNTIYF
TGTGCCACCCTGCGGGGAGGATCTGGAAACACCATATATTTT
>TRBV27|TRBJ2-3|NA|TRBD2
CASSLRLAGGYGAYF
TGTGCCAGCAGTTTGCGGCTAGCGGGGGGGTACGGGGCGTATTTT
>TRBV18|TRBJ1-1|NA|NA
CASSPMNGQPTEAFF
TGTGCCAGCTCACCGATGAACGGACAGCCCACTGAAGCTTTCTTT
>TRBV14|TRBJ1-6|NA|NA
CASSLRGGTYNSPLHF
TGTGCCAGCAGCCTTAGGGGTGGTACCTATAATTCACCCCTCCACTTT
>TRBV7-6|TRBJ1-5|NA|NA
CASSLDSFNQPQHF
TGTGCCAGCAGCTTGGACAGCTTCAATCAGCCCCAGCATTTT
>TRBV28|TRBJ2-7|many|TRBD2
CASSLLGTSSYEQYF
TGTGCCAGCAGTTTGCTCGGGACTAGCTCCTACGAGCAGTACTTC
>TRBV27|TRBJ1-1|NA|NA
CASSSTVTLNEAFF
TGTGCCAGCAGTTCGACAGTAACACTGAACGAAGCTTTCTTT
>TRBV28|TRBJ1-5|NA|NA
CASSLSVPADQPQHF
TGTGCCAGCAGTTTGTCGGTCCCCGCGGATCAGCCCCAGCATTTT
>TRBV5-1|TRBJ2-1|NA|NA
CASSFQVIGNYNEQFF
TGCGCCAGCAGCTTTCAAGTTATCGGGAATTACAATGAGCAGTTCTTC
>TRBV28|TRBJ1-3|NA|NA
CASSLGGNTIYF
TGTGCCAGCAGTCTGGGGGGGAACACCATATATTTT
>TRBV5-1|TRBJ2-6|NA|NA
CASRGTGSGANVLTF
TGCGCCAGCAGGGGTACGGGCTCTGGGGCCAACGTCCTGACTTTC
>TRBV11-2|TRBJ1-2|NA|NA
CASSAVGLPNYGYTF
TGTGCCAGCAGCGCGGTGGGGCTGCCTAACTATGGCTACACCTTC
>TRBV6-5|TRBJ1-6|NA|TRBD1
CASKKPGQGDSPLHF
TGTGCCAGCAAGAAACCGGGACAGGGAGATTCACCCCTCCACTTT
>TRBV30|TRBJ1-2|once|NA
CAWSNYNYGYTF
TGTGCCTGGAGTAATTATAACTATGGCTACACCTTC
>TRBV3-1/TRBV3-2|TRBJ2-5|few|TRBD2
CASSQRTSGGETQYF
TGTGCCAGCAGCCAAAGGACTAGCGGGGGAGAGACCCAGTACTTC